These T cell receptor beta chains were read from a single sample in a study of blood T cell repertoires in COVID-19. The assay was immunoSEQ multiplex PCR, and TCRdb's table has in-frame clones only and misses some. The sample yields 70,000 to 100,000 clones, nearly 90% seen once. The sample was peripheral blood. The receptor set was obtained from a woman older than 75 with acute or convalescent COVID-19. CDR3s include the opening cysteine and the closing phenylalanine or tryptophan. The D gene is left open where the match is weak. Clone size is given for some rows only: seen once, a few or many times, or a class if the clone is expanded.

D,V,J,size,CDR3,DNA
-,TRBV11-2,TRBJ2-5,few,CASSSDRTPQETQYF,TGTGCCAGCAGCTCAGACAGAACACCCCAAGAGACCCAGTACTTC
-,TRBV5-6,TRBJ2-3,once,CASSLGRRTDTQYF,TGTGCCAGCAGCTTGGGGAGGCGGACAGATACGCAGTATTTT
-,TRBV13,TRBJ1-3,-,CASSFHRETAGNTIYF,TGTGCCAGCAGCTTTCACAGGGAGACGGCTGGAAACACCATATATTTT
-,TRBV5-4,TRBJ1-2,-,CASSSGPGAYGYTF,TGTGCCAGCAGCTCCGGGCCTGGGGCCTATGGCTACACCTTC
-,TRBV18,TRBJ1-1,-,CASSPLRLNTEAFF,TGTGCCAGCTCACCCCTGAGGCTGAACACTGAAGCTTTCTTT
TRBD1,TRBV5-1,TRBJ2-1,-,CASSLFGQGVNEQFF,TGCGCCAGCAGCTTGTTCGGACAGGGGGTAAATGAGCAGTTCTTC
-,TRBV9,TRBJ1-5,once,CASSSGPSGQPQHF,TGTGCCAGCAGCAGCGGTCCCTCGGGCCAGCCCCAGCATTTT
-,TRBV11-2,TRBJ2-1,-,CASSRSAGYNEQFF,TGTGCCAGCAGCAGGTCGGCAGGTTACAATGAGCAGTTCTTC
-,TRBV6-2/TRBV6-3,TRBJ1-1,-,CASSWRPDSEAFF,TGTGCCAGCAGCTGGCGACCGGACTCTGAAGCTTTCTTT
-,TRBV7-2,TRBJ2-7,-,CASSPSIEYEQYF,TGTGCCAGCAGCCCCTCGATTGAGTACGAGCAGTACTTC
-,TRBV5-1,TRBJ1-4,-,CASSLDLRKSEKLFF,TGCGCCAGCAGCTTGGATCTCAGGAAAAGTGAAAAACTGTTTTTT
-,TRBV6-6,TRBJ1-5,-,CASSYRGSNQPQHF,TGTGCCAGCAGTTACCGGGGTAGCAATCAGCCCCAGCATTTT
TRBD1,TRBV6-6,TRBJ1-2,-,CASSFPGQRAYGYTF,TGTGCCAGCAGTTTTCCGGGACAGCGCGCCTATGGCTACACCTTC
TRBD2,TRBV15,TRBJ2-3,-,CATSRDKASGTDTQYF,TGTGCCACCAGCAGAGATAAGGCTAGCGGTACAGATACGCAGTATTTT
TRBD2,TRBV7-2,TRBJ2-3,-,CASRIAGGPTDTQYF,TGTGCCAGCAGAATAGCGGGAGGGCCGACAGATACGCAGTATTTT
TRBD1,TRBV11-2,TRBJ1-5,-,CASSPTRDSHSNQPQHF,TGTGCCAGCAGCCCCACGCGGGACAGCCATAGCAATCAGCCCCAGCATTTT
-,TRBV9,TRBJ2-2,-,CASSVYSGELFF,TGTGCCAGCAGCGTGTACTCCGGGGAGCTGTTTTTT
TRBD1,TRBV5-6,TRBJ1-1,-,CASRSGTGRRVNTEAFF,TGTGCCAGCAGGTCCGGGACAGGGAGACGCGTGAACACTGAAGCTTTCTTT
TRBD2,TRBV2,TRBJ2-3,-,CASTTSTLSDTQYF,TGTGCCAGCACGACTAGCACCTTGTCAGATACGCAGTATTTT
TRBD1,TRBV7-3,TRBJ2-2,-,CASSSRGTANTGELFF,TGTGCCAGCAGCTCCCGAGGGACAGCTAACACCGGGGAGCTGTTTTTT
TRBD2,TRBV29-1,TRBJ2-1,few,CSTWGRADEQFF,TGCAGCACATGGGGGAGGGCCGATGAGCAGTTCTTC
TRBD1,TRBV25-1,TRBJ2-2,-,CASSQTGGFTGELFF,TGTGCCAGCAGTCAGACAGGGGGCTTCACCGGGGAGCTGTTTTTT
-,TRBV5-4,TRBJ1-1,few,CASSLAGGAEAFF,TGTGCCAGCAGCTTGGCGGGGGGCGCTGAAGCTTTCTTT
TRBD1,TRBV28,TRBJ2-3,-,CASSPPGQGTDTQYF,TGTGCCAGCAGTCCCCCCGGACAGGGCACAGATACGCAGTATTTT
-,TRBV6-1,TRBJ1-2,once,CASSDLSGLRWGYTF,TGTGCCAGCAGTGACCTCTCCGGACTTCGTTGGGGCTACACCTTC
-,TRBV4-2,TRBJ1-1,-,CASSHVQNANTEAFF,TGTGCCAGCAGCCACGTACAGAACGCGAACACTGAAGCTTTCTTT
TRBD2,TRBV11-2,TRBJ2-1,-,CASSFSGSSYNEQFF,TGTGCCAGCAGCTTCAGCGGGAGCTCCTACAATGAGCAGTTCTTC
TRBD2,TRBV2,TRBJ2-5,-,CASRTGERGWGETQYF,TGTGCCAGCAGGACCGGGGAGCGGGGGTGGGGCGAGACCCAGTACTTC